What follows describes a single T cell receptor (beta chain). Its antigen is as yet unknown. The germline V gene has CDR1 SNHLY and CDR2 FYNNEI. The V and J ends lost 3 bases and 3 bases respectively, with 8 bases between them. The CDR3 has 14 residues. The record originates from a study of cytomegalovirus exposure and HLA in healthy donors. Study in general: The Caucasian-associated ancestry cluster held more than 80% of around 380 genotyped donors.

Regarding the study as a whole: For most TCR beta V segments, an earlier analysis put the productive rate at about 87% or about 30% of the time.

The PCR had 60 Vbeta and 13 Jbeta primers. Here immunoSEQ multiplex PCR was the method, and the copy in TCRdb shows in-frame clones only, minus some. The data hold about 64,000 clones, with over 75% observed a single time. This clonotype originated in a female donor in good health and CMV-seronegative. V usage is TRBV2 and J usage is TRBJ1-4; D ambiguous. Specimen: PBMCs. Here the CDR3 reads CASSDRVPNEKLFF. In nucleotides, the CDR3 is TGTGCCAGCAGTGATCGTGTTCCTAATGAAAAACTGTTTTTT.